The T cell receptor beta chain under discussion was sequenced for a study of metastatic and nonmetastatic thyroid tumors. With MiXCR, TCRdb called clones anew from the PCR reads. Of around 26,000 clones in the sample, 20% to 25% are singletons; the top ten hold around 4.5%. In germline, CDR1 is SNHLY, CDR2 FYNNEI. The V end was cut by 6 bases, the J end by 6 bases, with 15 bases between. This CDR3 is built from 13 residues. This clone is labeled as medium-sized. Before thyroid surgery, none of the patients had received any treatment. The receptor was isolated from a female donor with papillary thyroid cancer or a benign thyroid nodule (not recorded which). Some clones in this sample may be carry-over from other donors' samples. Sequencing used adjacent normal tissue. The rearrangement links TRBV2 to TRBJ2-7, with D possibly being TRBD1 (5 bases). The CDR3 here is CASRLYQGSEQYF. CDR3 DNA sequence: TGTGCCAGCAGGCTATATCAGGGATCCGAGCAGTACTTC.